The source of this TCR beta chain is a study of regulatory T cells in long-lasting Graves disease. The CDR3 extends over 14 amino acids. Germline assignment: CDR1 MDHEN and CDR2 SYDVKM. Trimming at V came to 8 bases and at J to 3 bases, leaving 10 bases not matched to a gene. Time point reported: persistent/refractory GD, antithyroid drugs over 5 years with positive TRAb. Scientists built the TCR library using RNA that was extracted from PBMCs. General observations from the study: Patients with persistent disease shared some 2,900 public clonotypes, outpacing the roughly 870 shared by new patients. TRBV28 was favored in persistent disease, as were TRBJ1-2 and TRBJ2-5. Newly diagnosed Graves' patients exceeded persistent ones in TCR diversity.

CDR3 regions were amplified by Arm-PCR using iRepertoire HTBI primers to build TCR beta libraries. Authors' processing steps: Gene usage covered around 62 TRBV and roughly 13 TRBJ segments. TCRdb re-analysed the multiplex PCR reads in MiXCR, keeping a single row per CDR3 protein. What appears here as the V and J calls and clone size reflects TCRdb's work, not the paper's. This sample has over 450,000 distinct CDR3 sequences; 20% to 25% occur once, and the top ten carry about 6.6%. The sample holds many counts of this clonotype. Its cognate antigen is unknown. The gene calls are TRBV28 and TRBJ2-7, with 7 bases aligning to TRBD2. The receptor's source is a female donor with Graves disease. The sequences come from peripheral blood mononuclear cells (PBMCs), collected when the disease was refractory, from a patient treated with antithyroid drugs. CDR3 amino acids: CASPGAGSSYEQYF. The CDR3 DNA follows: TGTGCCAGCCCCGGAGCGGGGTCAAGCTACGAGCAGTACTTC.